This T cell receptor (beta chain) was profiled in a study of T cells after yellow fever vaccination. In the study overall: Preparing low-cell-number fractions relied on SMART-Seq v4 Ultra Low Input.

Conversion of TCR transcripts into cDNA relied on 5'RACE template switching, which added a universal primer site and UMIs. Via MiXCR, TCRdb re-called the 5' RACE reads, giving one row per CDR3 protein. The sample includes roughly 74,000 distinct CDR3 sequences, 7.1% seen only once; the top ten take roughly a third. The CDR3 loop spans 12 amino acids. Trimming took 9 bases from V and 0 from J, leaving 6 bases between them. CDR1 SGHNT and CDR2 YYREEE come from the germline V gene (reference sequence). This TCR was sampled from a man aged 18 to 30 who received the YFV17D yellow fever vaccine. The specimen comprised CD8+ T cells sorted from PBMCs, sampled 5 days after the first yellow fever vaccination. The chain links TRBV5-4 to TRBJ2-2; the D gene is possibly TRBD1 (5 bases). The CDR3 nucleotides read TGTGCCACAGGGTCGAACACCGGGGAGCTGTTTTTT. Translating gives CATGSNTGELFF.